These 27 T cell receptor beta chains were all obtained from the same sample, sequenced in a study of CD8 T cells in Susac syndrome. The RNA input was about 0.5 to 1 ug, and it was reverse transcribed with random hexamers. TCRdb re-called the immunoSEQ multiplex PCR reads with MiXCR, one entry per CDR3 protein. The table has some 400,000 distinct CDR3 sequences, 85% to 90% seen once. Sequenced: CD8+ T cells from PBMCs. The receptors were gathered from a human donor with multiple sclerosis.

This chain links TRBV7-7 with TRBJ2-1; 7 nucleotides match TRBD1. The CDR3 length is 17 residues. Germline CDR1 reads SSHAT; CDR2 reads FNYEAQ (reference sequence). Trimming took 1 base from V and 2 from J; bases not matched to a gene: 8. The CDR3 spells CASSLGSKGAPYNEQFF. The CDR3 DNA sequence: TGTGCCAGCAGCTTAGGGTCAAAGGGGGCCCCCTACAATGAGCAGTTCTTC.

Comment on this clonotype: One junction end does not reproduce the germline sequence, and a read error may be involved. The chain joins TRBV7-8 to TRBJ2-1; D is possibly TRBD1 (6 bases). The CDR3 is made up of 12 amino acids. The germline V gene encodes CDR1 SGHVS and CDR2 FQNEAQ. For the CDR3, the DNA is TGTGCCAGCAGCCCCGGGACACAAAGGTGGATCTTC. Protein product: CASSPGTQRWIF.

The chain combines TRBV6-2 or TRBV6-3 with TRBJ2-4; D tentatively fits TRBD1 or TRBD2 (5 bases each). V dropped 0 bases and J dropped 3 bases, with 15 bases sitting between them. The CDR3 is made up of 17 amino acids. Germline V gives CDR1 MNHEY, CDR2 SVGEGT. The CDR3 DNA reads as TGTGCCAGCAGTTACTCGACTCGGGAAGGGGTCAAAAACATTCAGTACTTC. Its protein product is CASSYSTREGVKNIQYF.

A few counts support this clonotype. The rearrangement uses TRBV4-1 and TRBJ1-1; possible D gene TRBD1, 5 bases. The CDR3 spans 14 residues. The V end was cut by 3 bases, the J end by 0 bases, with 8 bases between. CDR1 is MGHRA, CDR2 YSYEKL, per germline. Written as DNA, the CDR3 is TGCGCCAGCAGCCAGGGACCCGTGAACACTGAAGCTTTCTTT. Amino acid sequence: CASSQGPVNTEAFF.

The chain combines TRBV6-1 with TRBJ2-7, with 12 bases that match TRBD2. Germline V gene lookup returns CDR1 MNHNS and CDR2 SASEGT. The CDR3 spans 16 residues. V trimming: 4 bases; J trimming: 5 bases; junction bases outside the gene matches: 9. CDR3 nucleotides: TGTGCCAGCAGTGGGGGGGTACTAGCGGGAGGCAACGAGCAGTACTTC. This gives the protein CASSGGVLAGGNEQYF.

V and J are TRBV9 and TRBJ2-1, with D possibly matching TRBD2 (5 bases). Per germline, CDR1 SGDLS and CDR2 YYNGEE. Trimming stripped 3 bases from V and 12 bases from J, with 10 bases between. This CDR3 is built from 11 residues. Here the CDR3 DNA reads TGTGCCAGCAGCGATGACGAGGGGCAGTTCTTC. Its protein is CASSDDEGQFF.

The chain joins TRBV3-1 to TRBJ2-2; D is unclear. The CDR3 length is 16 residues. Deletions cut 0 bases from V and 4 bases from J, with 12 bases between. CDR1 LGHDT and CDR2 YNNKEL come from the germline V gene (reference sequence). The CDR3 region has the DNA TGTGCCAGCAGCCAAGATGCCAGTGTGGGCACCGGGGAGCTGTTTTTT. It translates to CASSQDASVGTGELFF.

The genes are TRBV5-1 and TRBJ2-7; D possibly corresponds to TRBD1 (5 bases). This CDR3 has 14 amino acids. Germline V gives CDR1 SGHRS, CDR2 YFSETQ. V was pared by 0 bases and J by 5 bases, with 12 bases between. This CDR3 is CASSLDQGRDEQYF. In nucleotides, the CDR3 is TGCGCCAGCAGCTTGGATCAGGGTCGCGACGAGCAGTACTTC.

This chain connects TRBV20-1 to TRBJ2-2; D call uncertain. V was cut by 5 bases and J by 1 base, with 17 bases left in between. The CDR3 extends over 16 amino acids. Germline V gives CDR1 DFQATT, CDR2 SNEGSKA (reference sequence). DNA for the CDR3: TGCAGTGCTTTAACCCCGAAAGGAGTGAACACCGGGGAGCTGTTTTTT. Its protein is CSALTPKGVNTGELFF.

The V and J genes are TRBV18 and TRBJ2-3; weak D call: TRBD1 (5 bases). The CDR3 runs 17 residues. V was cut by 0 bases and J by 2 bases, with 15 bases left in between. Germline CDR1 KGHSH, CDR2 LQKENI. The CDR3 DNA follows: TGTGCCAGCTCACCACCCTGGACACCGAACGACACAGATACGCAGTATTTT. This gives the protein CASSPPWTPNDTDTQYF.

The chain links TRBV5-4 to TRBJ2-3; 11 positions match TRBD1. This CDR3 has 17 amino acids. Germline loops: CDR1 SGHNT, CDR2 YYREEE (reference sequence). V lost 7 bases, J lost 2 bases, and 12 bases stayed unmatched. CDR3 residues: CASFPPGTGGNTDTQYF. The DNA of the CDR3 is TGTGCCAGCTTTCCCCCCGGGACAGGGGGAAACACAGATACGCAGTATTTT.

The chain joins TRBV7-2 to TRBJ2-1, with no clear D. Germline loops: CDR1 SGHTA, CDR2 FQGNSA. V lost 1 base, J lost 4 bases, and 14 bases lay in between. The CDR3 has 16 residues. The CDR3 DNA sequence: TGTGCCAGCAGCTTAGGTGTTTCCCCCAAATACAATGAGCAGTTCTTC. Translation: CASSLGVSPKYNEQFF.

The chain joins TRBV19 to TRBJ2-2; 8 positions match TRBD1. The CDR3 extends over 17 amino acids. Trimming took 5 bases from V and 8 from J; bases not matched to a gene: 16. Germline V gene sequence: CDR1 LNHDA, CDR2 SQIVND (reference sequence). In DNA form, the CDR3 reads TGTGCCAGTAGTTATCCGGAACAGGGGGTTCGTACTGGGGAGCTGTTTTTT. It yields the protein CASSYPEQGVRTGELFF.

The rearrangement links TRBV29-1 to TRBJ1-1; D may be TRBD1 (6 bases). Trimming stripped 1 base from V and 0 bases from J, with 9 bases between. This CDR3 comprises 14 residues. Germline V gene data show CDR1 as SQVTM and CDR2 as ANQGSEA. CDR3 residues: CSVEVTGMNTEAFF. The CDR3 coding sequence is TGCAGCGTTGAAGTAACAGGGATGAACACTGAAGCTTTCTTT.

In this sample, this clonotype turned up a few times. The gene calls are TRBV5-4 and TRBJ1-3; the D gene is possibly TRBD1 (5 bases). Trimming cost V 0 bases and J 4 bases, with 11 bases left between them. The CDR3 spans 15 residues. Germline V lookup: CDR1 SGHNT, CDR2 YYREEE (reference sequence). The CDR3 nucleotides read TGTGCCAGCAGCTTGGGACAGTCCGGAGGAAACACCATATATTTT. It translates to CASSLGQSGGNTIYF.

CDR3 in amino acids: CASSPDPMIFSYNEQFF. The CDR3 DNA follows: TGTGCCAGTAGTCCAGACCCCATGATCTTCTCCTACAATGAGCAGTTCTTC. This chain uses TRBV19 with TRBJ2-1, with D hard to call. This CDR3 comprises 17 residues. Trimming took 5 bases from V and 0 from J, leaving 17 bases between them. The germline V gene has CDR1 LNHDA and CDR2 SQIVND (reference sequence).

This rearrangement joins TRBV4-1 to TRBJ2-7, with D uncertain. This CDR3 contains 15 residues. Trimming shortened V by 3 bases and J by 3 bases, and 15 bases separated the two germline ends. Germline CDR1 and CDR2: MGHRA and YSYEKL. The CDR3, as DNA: TGCGCCAGCAGCCATATAGGACGGCAATTCTACGAGCAGTACTTC. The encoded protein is CASSHIGRQFYEQYF.

The CDR3 DNA reads TGCAGCGTTGAACTAGCGGGAAGCTCCTACAATGAGCAGTTCTTC. Residues: CSVELAGSSYNEQFF. V gene TRBV29-1 combines with J gene TRBJ2-1, with 9 positions matching TRBD2. Germline V gene lookup returns CDR1 SQVTM and CDR2 ANQGSEA. This CDR3 contains 15 residues. The ends lost 2 bases at V and 0 bases at J; junction bases unmatched: 2.

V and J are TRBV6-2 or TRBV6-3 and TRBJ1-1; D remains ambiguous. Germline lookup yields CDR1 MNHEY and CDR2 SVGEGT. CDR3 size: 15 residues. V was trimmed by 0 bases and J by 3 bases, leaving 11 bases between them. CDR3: CASSYSIFMDTEAFF. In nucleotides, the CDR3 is TGTGCCAGCAGTTACTCGATTTTTATGGACACTGAAGCTTTCTTT.

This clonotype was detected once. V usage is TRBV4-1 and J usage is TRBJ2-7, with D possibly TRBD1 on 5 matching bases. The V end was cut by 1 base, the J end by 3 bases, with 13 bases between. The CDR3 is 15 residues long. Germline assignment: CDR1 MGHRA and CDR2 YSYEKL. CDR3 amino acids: CASSQVQDPGYEQYF. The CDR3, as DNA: TGCGCCAGCAGCCAAGTACAGGACCCAGGCTACGAGCAGTACTTC.

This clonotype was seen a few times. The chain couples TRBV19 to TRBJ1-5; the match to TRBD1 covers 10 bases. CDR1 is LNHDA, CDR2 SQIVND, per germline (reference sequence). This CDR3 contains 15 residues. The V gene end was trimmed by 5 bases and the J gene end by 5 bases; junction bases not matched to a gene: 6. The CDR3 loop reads CASSPGTGADQPQHF. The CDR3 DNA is TGTGCCAGTAGTCCGGGGACAGGGGCGGATCAGCCCCAGCATTTT.

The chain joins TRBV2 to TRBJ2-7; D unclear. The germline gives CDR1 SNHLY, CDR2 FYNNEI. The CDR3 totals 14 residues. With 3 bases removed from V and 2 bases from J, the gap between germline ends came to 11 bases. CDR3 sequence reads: CASSDSSVTYEQYF. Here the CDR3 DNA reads TGTGCCAGCAGTGATTCGTCAGTCACCTACGAGCAGTACTTC.

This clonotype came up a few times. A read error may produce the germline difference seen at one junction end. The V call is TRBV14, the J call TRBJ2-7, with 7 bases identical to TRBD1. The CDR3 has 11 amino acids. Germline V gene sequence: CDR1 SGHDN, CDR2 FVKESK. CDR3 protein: CASSPWTGPRF. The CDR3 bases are TGTGCCAGCAGCCCGTGGACAGGTCCTCGCTTC.

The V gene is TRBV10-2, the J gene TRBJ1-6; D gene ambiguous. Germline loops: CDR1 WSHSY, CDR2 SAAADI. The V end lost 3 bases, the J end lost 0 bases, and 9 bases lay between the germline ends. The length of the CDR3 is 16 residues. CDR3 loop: CASSDAASSYNSPLHF. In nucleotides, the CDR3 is TGCGCCAGCAGTGATGCAGCCAGCTCCTATAATTCACCCCTCCACTTT.

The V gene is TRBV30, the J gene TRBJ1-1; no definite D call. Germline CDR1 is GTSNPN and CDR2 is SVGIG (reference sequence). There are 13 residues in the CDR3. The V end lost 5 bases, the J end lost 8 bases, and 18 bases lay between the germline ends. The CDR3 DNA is TGTGCCTGGTCCCTGATGGTGAGGCCAGAAGCTTTCTTT. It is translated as CAWSLMVRPEAFF. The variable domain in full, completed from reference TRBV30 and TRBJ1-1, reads SQTIHQWPATLVQPVGSPLSLECTVEGTSNPNLYWYRQAAGRGLQLLFYSVGIGQISSEVPQNLSASRPQDRQFILSSKKLLLSDSGFYLCAWSLMVRPEAFFGQGTRLTVV.

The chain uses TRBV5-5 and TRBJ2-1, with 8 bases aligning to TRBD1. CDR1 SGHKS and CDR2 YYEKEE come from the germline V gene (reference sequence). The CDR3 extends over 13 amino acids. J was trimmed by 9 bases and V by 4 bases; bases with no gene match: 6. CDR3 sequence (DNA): TGTGCCAGCAGCGGACAGGGAGGTACTGAGCAGTTCTTC. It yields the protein CASSGQGGTEQFF.

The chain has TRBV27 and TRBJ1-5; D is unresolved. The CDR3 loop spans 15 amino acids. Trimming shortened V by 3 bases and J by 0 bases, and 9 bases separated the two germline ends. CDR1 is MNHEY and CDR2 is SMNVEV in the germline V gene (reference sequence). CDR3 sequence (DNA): TGTGCCAGCAGTTTCAGCAGATATAGCAATCAGCCCCAGCATTTT. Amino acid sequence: CASSFSRYSNQPQHF.